This T cell receptor beta chain was sequenced during a study of blood T cell repertoires in COVID-19. About the research overall: T cells, B-cell-depleted T cells, or PBMCs provided the cDNA or gDNA that served as material.

This clone was detected once. After removal of 6 bases from V and 9 bases from J, the junction contained 8 bases not matched to a gene. This CDR3 contains 14 residues. Germline values: CDR1 SGHVS, CDR2 FNYEAQ. Original processing notes: Reference gene primer amplification gave nucleated cell count estimates. The repertoire was sequenced with immunoSEQ multiplex PCR; TCRdb's copy has only in-frame clones and lacks some. V, J and clone size derive from that table, while D and trimming were established from the DNA sequence. Found here are 150,000 to 200,000 clones, around 86% of them singletons; the top ten hold roughly 3.3%.

The sequenced sample consisted of peripheral blood. The sequence came from a man aged 70-80 years with acute or convalescent COVID-19. The chain joins TRBV7-6 to TRBJ2-1; 10 nucleotides line up with TRBD2. The CDR3 here is CASRTLAGDAEQFF. DNA for the CDR3: TGTGCCAGCAGAACTCTAGCGGGAGACGCTGAGCAGTTCTTC.